The text below deals with one T cell receptor beta chain. No antigen is known for it. This record comes from a study of shared clonotypes between healthy human individuals. Study-wide points: Only blood was sampled, and tissue TCR repertoires likely differ from blood ones.

The CDR3 consists of 19 residues. Germline V gives CDR1 SGHVS, CDR2 FQNEAQ. Trimming removed 4 bases at V and 0 bases at J, with 19 bases between. Every subset had its genomic DNA shared out evenly among several immunoSEQ plates. Only in-frame clones appear in the TCRdb table, and some are missing; sequencing was by immunoSEQ multiplex PCR. The data contain approximately 640,000 clones, about nine tenths of them singletons. The chain uses TRBV7-8 and TRBJ2-6; no reliable D call. Input material: memory CD8+ T cells from PBMCs. As for subset: CD45RO+ cells pooled with CCR7-negative TemRA cells. The receptor was derived from a young man in good health. Some clones in this sample may be carry-over from other donors' samples. This CDR3 is CASSSRGLPLDSGANVLTF. In DNA, the CDR3 is TGTGCCAGCAGCTCCCGTGGGCTTCCGTTAGACTCTGGGGCCAACGTCCTGACTTTC.